The clone carrying this TCR beta chain has just a few counts. This sample is part of a study of T-cell reconstitution after alpha-beta-depleted transplantation in children. The library targeted TCRbeta and was prepared with unique molecular identifiers. From the PCR reads, TCRdb called clonotypes with MiXCR, one entry per CDR3 protein. The repertoire consists of hundreds of thousands of distinct CDR3 sequences, with over 9.5% occurring once and the leading ten covering less than 5%. J was trimmed by 3 bases and V by 1 base; bases with no gene match: 4. Per germline, CDR1 SEHNR and CDR2 FQNEAQ (reference sequence). There are 15 residues in the CDR3.

This sample comprised PBMCs from the stem cell graft donor, obtained from the stem cell graft. The chain recombines TRBV7-9 with TRBJ1-1; 8 bases line up with TRBD1. The TCR sequence derives from a human donor who donated a stem cell graft to a child with acute myeloid leukemia. CDR3 in amino acids: CASSLGQGADTEAFF. In nucleotides, the CDR3 is TGTGCCAGCAGCTTAGGGCAGGGGGCTGACACTGAAGCTTTCTTT.